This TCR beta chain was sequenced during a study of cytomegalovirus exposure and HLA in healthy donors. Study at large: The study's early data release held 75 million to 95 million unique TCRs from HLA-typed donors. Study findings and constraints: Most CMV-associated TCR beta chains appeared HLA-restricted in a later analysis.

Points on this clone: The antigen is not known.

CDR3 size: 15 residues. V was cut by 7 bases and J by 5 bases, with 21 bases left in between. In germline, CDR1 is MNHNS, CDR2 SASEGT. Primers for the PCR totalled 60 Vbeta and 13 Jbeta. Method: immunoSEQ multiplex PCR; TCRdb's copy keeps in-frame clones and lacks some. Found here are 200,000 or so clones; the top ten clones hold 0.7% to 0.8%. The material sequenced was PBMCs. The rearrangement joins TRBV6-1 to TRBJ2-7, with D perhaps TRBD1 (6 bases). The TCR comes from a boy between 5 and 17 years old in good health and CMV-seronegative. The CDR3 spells CASTWPAQGKDEQYF. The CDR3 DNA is TGTGCCAGCACCTGGCCCGCTCAGGGGAAGGACGAGCAGTACTTC.